This T cell receptor beta chain was retrieved from a study of T cells expressing NK-cell markers. Turning to the study itself: Underlying the TCR beta repertoires were sorted CD3+CD56+NKG2C+, CD3+CD56+NKG2C- and CD3+CD56-NKG2C+ T cells. HCMV seropositivity characterized seven of the eight sequenced donors, and seronegativity one. Study outcomes and limitations: Top CD8+ clonotypes included the dominant CD3+CD56+NKG2C+ clonotypes in several donors. Uncertainty persisted over the HCMV specificity of expanded NKG2C+ T cell clones.

Note on this clonotype: Its antigen is as yet unknown.

TCRdb re-analyzed the 5' RACE reads; it lists each CDR3 protein once, without DNA. The sample includes roughly 390,000 distinct CDR3 sequences. The CDR3 runs to 14 residues. Per the germline V gene, CDR1 is MDHEN and CDR2 is SYDVKM. Sequences were obtained from blood T cells: a sorted CD56 or NKG2C T cell subset, CD4+ or CD8+ T cells, or bulk PBMC T cells (not recorded which). The rearrangement uses TRBV28 and TRBJ2-7; the D gene TCRdb calls, TRBD1, cannot be checked with no DNA. The sequence derives from a man aged 18-69 years in good health. The CDR3 is CASSRPGDGYEQYF. The whole variable domain, remainder taken from reference TRBV28 and TRBJ2-7, is DVKVTQSSRYLVKRTGEKVFLECVQDMDHENMFWYRQDPGLGLRLIYFSYDVKMKEKGDIPEGYSVSREKKERFSLILESASTNQTSMYLCASSRPGDGYEQYFGPGTRLTVT.